Shown below are 17 T cell receptor beta chains from a single sample sequenced in a study of stem cell transplantation in POMP-related autoinflammatory disease. Data came from immunoSEQ multiplex PCR; TCRdb stores just in-frame clones and leaves some out. The repertoire holds more than 25,000 clones, with 85% to 90% as singletons. The specimen was CD4+ T cells from PBMCs, collected before stem cell transplantation. These receptors all stem from a human donor with POMP-related autoinflammation and immune dysregulation (PRAID).

The genes are TRBV5-4 and TRBJ2-6; D unresolved. V dropped 1 base and J dropped 6 bases, with 5 bases sitting between them. The CDR3 runs 13 residues. Germline lookup yields CDR1 SGHNT and CDR2 YYREEE (reference sequence). The CDR3 region has the DNA TGTGCCAGCAGCTTGCCCCAGGCCAACGTCCTGACTTTC. Translated, it gives CASSLPQANVLTF.

The V call is TRBV11-2, the J call TRBJ2-7; TRBD1 aligns across 9 bases. The CDR3 is 15 residues long. V gave up 6 bases and J gave up 1 base; unmatched junction bases: 7. The germline V gene has CDR1 SGHAT and CDR2 FQNNGV. The CDR3 region is CASSRGQGLSYEQYF. The CDR3 nucleotides read TGTGCCAGCAGTCGAGGACAGGGGCTTTCCTACGAGCAGTACTTC. The complete variable domain, with remaining parts taken from reference TRBV11-2 and TRBJ2-7, reads EAGVAQSPRYKIIEKRQSVAFWCNPISGHATLYWYQQILGQGPKLLIQFQNNGVVDDSQLPKDRFSAERLKGVDSTLKIQPAKLEDSAVYLCASSRGQGLSYEQYFGPGTRLTVT.

The genes are TRBV5-6 and TRBJ2-7, with D maybe TRBD1 (6 bases). The CDR3 loop spans 12 amino acids. V was shortened by 4 bases and J by 4 bases, with 9 bases between the two germline ends. Germline values: CDR1 SGHDT, CDR2 YYEEEE. CDR3 amino acids: CASSLGQYEQYF. For the CDR3, the DNA is TGTGCCAGCAGCCTTGGACAGTACGAGCAGTACTTC.

The chain recombines TRBV5-1 with TRBJ1-1, with D possibly being TRBD1 (6 bases). CDR3 length: 14 amino acids. The germline V and J ends were trimmed by 1 base and 7 bases, with 14 bases remaining between them. Germline CDR1 reads SGHRS; CDR2 reads YFSETQ. CDR3 in amino acids: CASSLNTGTNEAFF. DNA of the CDR3: TGCGCCAGCAGCTTGAACACAGGGACTAATGAAGCTTTCTTT.

CDR3 nucleotide sequence: TGTGCCACCAGCTTCCCGGACATAGAGACCCAGTACTTC. This sequence encodes CATSFPDIETQYF. The chain employs TRBV15 and TRBJ2-5; TRBD1 is a possible D gene (5 bases). V lost 5 bases and J 4 bases, leaving 11 bases between the germline ends. The CDR3 loop spans 13 amino acids. Germline-derived CDR1 and CDR2 are LNHNV and YYDKDF (reference sequence).

V and J are TRBV2 and TRBJ1-5, with D hard to call. Germline CDR1 and CDR2: SNHLY and FYNNEI. Between the trimmed V and J ends, which lost 5 bases and 3 bases, there was a span of 8 bases. The CDR3 sequence is 13 residues long. CDR3 in DNA: TGTGCCAGCAGTACAGAAGTCAATCAGCCCCAGCATTTT. Translating it yields CASSTEVNQPQHF.

DNA for the CDR3: TGTGCCAGCAGCGGGGACAGCACCTCCACTGAAGCTTTCTTT. Residues: CASSGDSTSTEAFF. V and J are TRBV9 and TRBJ1-1; 7 bases agree with TRBD1. This CDR3 is built from 14 residues. J was trimmed by 4 bases and V by 3 bases; bases with no gene match: 6. From germline, CDR1 is SGDLS and CDR2 YYNGEE.

The CDR3 is CASSEQGQGGLETQYF. The CDR3 nucleotides read TGTGCCAGCAGTGAACAAGGACAGGGAGGGTTAGAGACCCAGTACTTC. This rearrangement joins TRBV2 to TRBJ2-5, with D perhaps TRBD1 (8 bases). Germline V CDR1 and CDR2: SNHLY, FYNNEI. The germline V and J ends were trimmed by 2 bases and 4 bases, with 17 bases remaining between them. CDR3 length equals 16 residues.

V usage is TRBV5-6 and J usage is TRBJ2-1; no definite D call. The CDR3 extends over 13 amino acids. Germline lookup yields CDR1 SGHDT and CDR2 YYEEEE. Trimming removed 0 bases at V and 11 bases at J, with 12 bases between. The CDR3 reads CASSLGGVFKQFF. Written as DNA, the CDR3 is TGTGCCAGCAGCTTGGGAGGCGTGTTTAAGCAGTTCTTC.

This clone has just one count. The rearrangement links TRBV7-9 to TRBJ2-5; 10 bases agree with TRBD2. This CDR3 is built from 15 residues. J was trimmed by 2 bases and V by 5 bases; bases with no gene match: 5. Germline V gives CDR1 SEHNR, CDR2 FQNEAQ (reference sequence). The CDR3 bases are TGTGCCAGCAGCCCACTAGCGGGAACTCAAGAGACCCAGTACTTC. Residues: CASSPLAGTQETQYF.

This clone was counted once. This chain uses TRBV9 with TRBJ2-3; possibly TRBD2 for D (6 bases). The V and J ends lost 0 bases and 0 bases respectively, with 8 bases between them. CDR3 size: 15 residues. The V gene's germline CDR1 is SGDLS and CDR2 YYNGEE. CDR3 in amino acids: CASSVEAGSTDTQYF. CDR3 DNA sequence: TGTGCCAGCAGCGTAGAGGCGGGGAGCACAGATACGCAGTATTTT.

The chain is built from TRBV5-1 and TRBJ2-3, with 8 bases matching TRBD1. CDR1 and CDR2 (germline): SGHRS, YFSETQ. The ends lost 1 base at V and 0 bases at J; junction bases unmatched: 13. The CDR3 is 19 amino acids. Here the CDR3 reads CASSLRLGTGPTSTDTQYF. DNA for the CDR3: TGCGCCAGCAGCTTGCGGTTGGGGACAGGCCCTACTAGCACAGATACGCAGTATTTT.

The CDR3 sequence: CASSQDLTLSGTSGPDTQYF. The CDR3 nucleotides are TGTGCCAGCAGCCAAGATCTGACTCTATCCGGGACTAGCGGCCCAGATACGCAGTATTTT. The chain carries TRBV4-2 and TRBJ2-3; 11 bases agree with TRBD2. Germline lookup yields CDR1 LGHNA and CDR2 YNFKEQ. V trimming: 0 bases; J trimming: 4 bases; junction bases outside the gene matches: 15. This CDR3 has 20 residues.

The chain joins TRBV2 to TRBJ2-3; the D is unclear. Trimming removed 5 bases from V and 2 bases from J, with 20 bases in between. The CDR3 consists of 17 residues. Germline CDR1 is SNHLY and CDR2 is FYNNEI. CDR3 sequence: CASSIPTRAPYTDTQYF. CDR3 DNA sequence: TGTGCCAGCAGTATTCCAACTCGAGCCCCTTACACAGATACGCAGTATTTT.

The rearrangement joins TRBV15 to TRBJ2-2; D gene uncertain. Trimming removed 4 bases from V and 5 bases from J, with 2 bases in between. CDR3 length: 11 residues. Per the germline V gene, CDR1 is LNHNV and CDR2 is YYDKDF (reference sequence). Here the CDR3 DNA reads TGTGCCACCAGCAATACCGGGGAGCTGTTTTTT. The encoded protein is CATSNTGELFF.

The chain couples TRBV11-2 to TRBJ2-7; 8 nucleotides line up with TRBD1. Losses at the gene ends were 3 bases for V and 5 bases for J; bases not matched to a gene: 12. There are 16 residues in the CDR3. CDR1 and CDR2 (germline): SGHAT, FQNNGV. CDR3 coding DNA: TGTGCCAGCAGCTTCCCCCGCCCCCAGACAGGGGACGAGCAGTACTTC. It translates to CASSFPRPQTGDEQYF.

CDR3 residues: CASSPPGQPTGELFF. CDR3 in DNA: TGTGCCAGCTCACCGCCGGGACAGCCTACCGGGGAGCTGTTTTTT. The chain couples TRBV18 to TRBJ2-2; 7 bases match TRBD1. CDR3 length equals 15 residues. Germline CDR1 and CDR2: KGHSH and LQKENI. After removal of 3 bases from V and 5 bases from J, the junction contained 6 bases not matched to a gene.